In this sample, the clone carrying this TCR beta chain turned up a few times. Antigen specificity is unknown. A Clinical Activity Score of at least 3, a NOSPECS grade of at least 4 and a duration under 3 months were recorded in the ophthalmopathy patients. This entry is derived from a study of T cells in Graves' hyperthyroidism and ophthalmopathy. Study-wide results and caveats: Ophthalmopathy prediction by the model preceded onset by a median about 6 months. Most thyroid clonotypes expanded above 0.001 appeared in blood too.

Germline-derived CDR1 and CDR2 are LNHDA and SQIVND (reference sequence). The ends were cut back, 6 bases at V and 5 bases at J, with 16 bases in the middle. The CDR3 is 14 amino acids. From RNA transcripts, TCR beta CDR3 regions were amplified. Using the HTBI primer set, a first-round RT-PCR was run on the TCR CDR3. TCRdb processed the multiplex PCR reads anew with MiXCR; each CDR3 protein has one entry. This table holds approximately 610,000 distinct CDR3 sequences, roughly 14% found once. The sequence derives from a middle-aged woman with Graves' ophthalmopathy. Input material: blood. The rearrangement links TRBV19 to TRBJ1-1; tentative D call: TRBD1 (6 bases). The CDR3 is CASRTTVGGTEAFF. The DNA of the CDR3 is TGTGCCAGTAGAACCACAGTAGGGGGGACTGAAGCTTTCTTT.